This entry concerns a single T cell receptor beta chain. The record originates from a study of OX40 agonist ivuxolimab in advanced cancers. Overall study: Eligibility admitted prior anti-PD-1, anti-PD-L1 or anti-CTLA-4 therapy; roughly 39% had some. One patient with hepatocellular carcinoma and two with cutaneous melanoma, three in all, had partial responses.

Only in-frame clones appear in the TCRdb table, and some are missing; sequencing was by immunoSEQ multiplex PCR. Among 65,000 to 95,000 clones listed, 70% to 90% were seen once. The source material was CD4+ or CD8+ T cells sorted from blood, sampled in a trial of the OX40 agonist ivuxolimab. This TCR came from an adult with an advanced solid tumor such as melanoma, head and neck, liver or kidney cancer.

Written as DNA, the CDR3 is TGCGCCAGCAGCCAAGTCGTGACGTCCCCGGGGTCACCCCTCCACTTT. It yields the protein CASSQVVTSPGSPLHF. This sequence joins TRBV4-3 and TRBJ1-6; D unclear. V lost 1 base and J 10 bases, leaving 17 bases between the germline ends. This CDR3 is 16 amino acids long. Per the germline V gene, CDR1 is LGHNA and CDR2 is YSLEER.